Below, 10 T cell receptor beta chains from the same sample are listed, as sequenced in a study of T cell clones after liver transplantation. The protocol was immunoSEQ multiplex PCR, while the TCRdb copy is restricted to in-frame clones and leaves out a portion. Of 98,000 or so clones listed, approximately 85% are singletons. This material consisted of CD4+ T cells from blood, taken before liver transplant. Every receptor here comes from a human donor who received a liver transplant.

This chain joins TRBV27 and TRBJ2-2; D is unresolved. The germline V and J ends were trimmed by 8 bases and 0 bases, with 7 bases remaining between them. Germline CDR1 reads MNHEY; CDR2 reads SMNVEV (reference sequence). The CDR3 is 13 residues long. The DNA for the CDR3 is TGTGCCAGCCGGGCATCGAACACCGGGGAGCTGTTTTTT. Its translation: CASRASNTGELFF.

CDR3 residues: CASTAKGREGGYGYTF. The DNA for the CDR3 is TGTGCCAGCACCGCGAAGGGCAGGGAGGGAGGCTATGGCTACACCTTC. The chain carries TRBV7-2 and TRBJ1-2, with D tentatively TRBD1 (5 bases). V was cut by 7 bases and J by 4 bases, with 22 bases left in between. Germline assignment: CDR1 SGHTA and CDR2 FQGNSA. The CDR3 runs 16 residues.

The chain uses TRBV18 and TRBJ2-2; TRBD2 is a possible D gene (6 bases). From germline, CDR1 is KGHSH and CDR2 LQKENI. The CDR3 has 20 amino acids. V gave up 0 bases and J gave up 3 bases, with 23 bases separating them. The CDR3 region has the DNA TGTGCCAGCTCACCACCGAAAAGGTCGGTCTCCTGGGACTACACCGGGGAGCTGTTTTTT. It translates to CASSPPKRSVSWDYTGELFF.

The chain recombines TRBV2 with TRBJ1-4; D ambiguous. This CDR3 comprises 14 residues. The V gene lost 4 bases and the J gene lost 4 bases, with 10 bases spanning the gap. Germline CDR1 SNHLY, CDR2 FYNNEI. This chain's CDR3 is CASSVRRLNEKLFF. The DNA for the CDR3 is TGTGCCAGCAGTGTCAGAAGACTTAATGAAAAACTGTTTTTT.

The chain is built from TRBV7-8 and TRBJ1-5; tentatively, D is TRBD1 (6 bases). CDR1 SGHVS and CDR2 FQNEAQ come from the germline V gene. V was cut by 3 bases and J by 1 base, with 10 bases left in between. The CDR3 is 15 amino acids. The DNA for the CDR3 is TGTGCCAGCAGCTTCCAGACAGGCAGCAATCAGCCCCAGCATTTT. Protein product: CASSFQTGSNQPQHF.

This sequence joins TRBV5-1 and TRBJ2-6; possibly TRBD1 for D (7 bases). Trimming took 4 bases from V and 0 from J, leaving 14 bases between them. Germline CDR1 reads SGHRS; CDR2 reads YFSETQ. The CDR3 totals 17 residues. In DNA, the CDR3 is TGCGCCAGCAGCCTGGAGGGGGCTCACTCTGGGGCCAACGTCCTGACTTTC. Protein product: CASSLEGAHSGANVLTF.

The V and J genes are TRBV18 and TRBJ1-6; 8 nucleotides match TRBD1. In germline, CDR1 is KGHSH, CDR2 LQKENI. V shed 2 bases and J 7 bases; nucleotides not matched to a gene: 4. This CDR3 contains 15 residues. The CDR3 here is CASSPKGTGNSPLHF. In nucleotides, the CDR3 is TGTGCCAGCTCACCAAAAGGGACAGGAAATTCACCCCTCCACTTT.

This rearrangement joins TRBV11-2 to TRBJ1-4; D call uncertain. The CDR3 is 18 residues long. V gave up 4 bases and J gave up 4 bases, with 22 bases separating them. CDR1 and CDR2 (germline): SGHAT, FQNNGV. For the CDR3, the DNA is TGTGCCAGCAGCTCGATAATGGAGCGTGGATTAAGTAATGAAAAACTGTTTTTT. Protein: CASSSIMERGLSNEKLFF.

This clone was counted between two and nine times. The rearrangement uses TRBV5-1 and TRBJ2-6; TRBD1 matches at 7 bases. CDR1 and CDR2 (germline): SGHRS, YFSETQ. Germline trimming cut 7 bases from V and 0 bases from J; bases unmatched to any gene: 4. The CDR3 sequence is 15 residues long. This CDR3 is CASRQGSSGANVLTF. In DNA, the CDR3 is TGCGCCAGCCGACAGGGCTCCTCTGGGGCCAACGTCCTGACTTTC. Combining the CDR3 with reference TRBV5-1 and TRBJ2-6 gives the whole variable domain KAGVTQTPRYLIKTRGQQVTLSCSPISGHRSVSWYQQTPGQGLQFLFEYFSETQRNKGNFPGRFSGRQFSNSRSEMNVSTLELGDSALYLCASRQGSSGANVLTFGAGSRLTVL.

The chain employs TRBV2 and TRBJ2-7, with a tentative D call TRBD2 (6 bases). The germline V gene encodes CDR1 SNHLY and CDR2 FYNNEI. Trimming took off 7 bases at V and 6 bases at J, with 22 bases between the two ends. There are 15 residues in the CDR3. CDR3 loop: CASKILPGRSSEQYF. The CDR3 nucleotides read TGTGCCAGCAAAATCCTCCCAGGGAGGTCAAGCGAGCAGTACTTC. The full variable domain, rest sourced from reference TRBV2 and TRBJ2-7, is EPEVTQTPSHQVTQMGQEVILRCVPISNHLYFYWYRQILGQKVEFLVSFYNNEISEKSEIFDDQFSVERPDGSNFTLKIRSTKLEDSAMYFCASKILPGRSSEQYFGPGTRLTVT.